This T cell receptor beta chain was found in a study of beta chain features in type 1 diabetes. This clone was counted once. What it recognizes is unknown. Germline trimming cut 6 bases from V and 7 bases from J; bases unmatched to any gene: 4. The CDR3 consists of 14 residues. The V gene's germline CDR1 is MNHEY and CDR2 SVGAGI. The sequenced template was cDNA made from the entire isolated RNA. Some clones are missing from TCRdb's copy, which holds only in-frame ones; the method was immunoSEQ multiplex PCR. This sample has a few hundred thousand clones, with roughly 12% found just once. Findings and limits, study-wide: TCRB CDR3 length was moderately but significantly reduced in all four CD4+ subsets of Type 1 diabetes patients.

The clonotype comes from a woman aged 18-29 years with type 1 diabetes. The chain employs TRBV6-5 and TRBJ2-1; 12 nucleotides agree with TRBD2. Material: naive CD4+ T cells from blood. The CDR3 coding sequence is TGTGCCAGCAGCCGGACTAGCGGGGTAAATGAGCAGTTCTTC. Amino acid sequence: CASSRTSGVNEQFF.